The 18 T cell receptor beta chains below come from one sample, sequenced in a study of cytomegalovirus exposure and HLA in healthy donors. The study ran its PCR with 60 Vbeta and 13 Jbeta primers. Here immunoSEQ multiplex PCR was the method, and the copy in TCRdb shows in-frame clones only, minus some. The table has approximately 170,000 clones, approximately 77% seen once. Sequenced input: PBMCs. Source of these receptors: a male donor in good health and CMV-seronegative.

This clone was detected only once. The V and J genes are TRBV9 and TRBJ2-7, with 12 positions matching TRBD2. Germline trimming cut 4 bases from V and 7 bases from J; bases unmatched to any gene: 18. Germline values: CDR1 SGDLS, CDR2 YYNGEE. The CDR3 sequence is 18 residues long. CDR3 residues: CASSPQWGSSGRAHEQYF. As DNA, the CDR3 is TGTGCCAGCAGCCCCCAGTGGGGATCTAGCGGGAGGGCCCATGAGCAGTACTTC.

The J gene is TRBJ1-2, the V gene TRBV6-1, with unresolved D. Trimming left V 2 bases short and J 6 bases short, with 13 bases between. CDR1 and CDR2 (germline): MNHNS, SASEGT. The CDR3 contains 14 residues. This chain's CDR3 is CASSERPRQDGYTF. The CDR3 DNA follows: TGTGCCAGCAGTGAACGGCCCCGCCAGGATGGCTACACCTTC.

The chain recombines TRBV18 with TRBJ2-1; 9 positions match TRBD2. The CDR3 has 17 residues. The V gene end was trimmed by 2 bases and the J gene end by 9 bases; junction bases not matched to a gene: 14. The germline gives CDR1 KGHSH, CDR2 LQKENI. The CDR3 spells CASSPYQRGALGGEQFF. The CDR3 bases are TGTGCCAGCTCACCATACCAGCGGGGGGCCCTCGGGGGTGAGCAGTTCTTC.

The chain couples TRBV7-9 to TRBJ1-1; unclear D gene. CDR1 and CDR2 (germline): SEHNR, FQNEAQ (reference sequence). This CDR3 has 15 residues. Trimming pared 2 bases from V and 4 bases from J, leaving 14 bases between. The DNA of the CDR3 is TGTGCCAGCAGCTTATTCTCGGTTCGGAGCACTGAAGCTTTCTTT. Its translation is CASSLFSVRSTEAFF.

The gene calls are TRBV9 and TRBJ2-5, with TRBD1 as a possible D gene (5 bases). This CDR3 is built from 15 residues. In germline, CDR1 is SGDLS, CDR2 YYNGEE. V was pared by 0 bases and J by 1 base, with 10 bases between. CDR3 nucleotides: TGTGCCAGCAGCGTAGCAGGGCTGGGCCAAGAGACCCAGTACTTC. Encoded protein: CASSVAGLGQETQYF. The full variable domain, its missing parts supplied by reference TRBV9 and TRBJ2-5, is DSGVTQTPKHLITATGQRVTLRCSPRSGDLSVYWYQQSLDQGLQFLIQYYNGEERAKGNILERFSAQQFPDLHSELNLSSLELGDSALYFCASSVAGLGQETQYFGPGTRLLVL.

This chain's CDR3 is CASTWEAGSYEQYF. Written as DNA, the CDR3 is TGTGCCAGCACATGGGAGGCAGGGTCCTACGAGCAGTACTTC. This chain connects TRBV27 to TRBJ2-7, with D possibly matching TRBD2 (6 bases). The CDR3 covers 14 residues. The germline V gene has CDR1 MNHEY and CDR2 SMNVEV (reference sequence). The V end lost 7 bases, the J end lost 1 base, and 14 bases lay between the germline ends.

Only a few counts were recorded for this clone. The V gene is TRBV5-4, the J gene TRBJ1-2; TRBD1 matches at 7 bases. This CDR3 contains 14 residues. The trim removed 1 base at V and 1 base at J, leaving 1 base unmatched. Germline V gene lookup returns CDR1 SGHNT and CDR2 YYREEE (reference sequence). The chain's CDR3 is CASSLTGVNYGYTF. The CDR3 region has the DNA TGTGCCAGCAGCTTGACAGGGGTTAACTATGGCTACACCTTC. The whole variable domain, filled in from reference TRBV5-4 and TRBJ1-2, reads ETGVTQSPTHLIKTRGQQVTLRCSSQSGHNTVSWYQQALGQGPQFIFQYYREEENGRGNFPPRFSGLQFPNYSSELNVNALELDDSALYLCASSLTGVNYGYTFGSGTRLTVV.

The rearrangement links TRBV7-9 to TRBJ2-4; possible D gene TRBD2, 5 bases. Germline V lookup: CDR1 SEHNR, CDR2 FQNEAQ (reference sequence). The CDR3 consists of 19 residues. Trimming removed 0 bases from V and 0 bases from J, with 18 bases in between. The CDR3 loop is CASSLAPIKADSAKNIQYF. As DNA, the CDR3 is TGTGCCAGCAGCTTAGCGCCTATAAAGGCGGACTCAGCCAAAAACATTCAGTACTTC.

The chain couples TRBV18 to TRBJ1-1, with D possibly TRBD1 on 6 matching bases. The germline CDR1 and CDR2 sequences are KGHSH and LQKENI. The CDR3 consists of 15 residues. Deletions cut 6 bases from V and 1 base from J, with 15 bases between. The CDR3 protein is CASSHTQGKNTEAFF. The CDR3 DNA reads TGTGCCAGCTCGCACACCCAGGGGAAGAACACTGAAGCTTTCTTT.

The chain links TRBV6-5 to TRBJ2-7; 10 nucleotides agree with TRBD2. The CDR3 runs 15 residues. CDR1 and CDR2 from the germline V gene are MNHEY and SVGAGI. J was trimmed by 3 bases and V by 2 bases; bases with no gene match: 4. The CDR3 here is CASSYGLAGVYEQYF. CDR3 in DNA: TGTGCCAGCAGTTACGGCCTAGCGGGAGTCTACGAGCAGTACTTC.

The chain combines TRBV6-5 with TRBJ2-7, with 10 bases lining up with TRBD1. Per the germline V gene, CDR1 is MNHEY and CDR2 is SVGAGI. V lost 6 bases, J lost 3 bases, and 5 bases stayed unmatched. This CDR3 is 14 amino acids long. The CDR3 sequence: CASSRDRGGYEQYF. CDR3 nucleotides: TGTGCCAGCAGCCGGGACAGGGGTGGCTACGAGCAGTACTTC.

The chain uses TRBV4-1 and TRBJ1-5; TRBD1 aligns across 7 bases. This CDR3 spans 16 amino acids. With 1 base clipped from V and 1 base from J, the junction kept 4 bases outside the gene matches. The germline gives CDR1 MGHRA, CDR2 YSYEKL. CDR3 DNA: TGCGCCAGCAGCCAAGGAGGACAGGCCAGCAATCAGCCCCAGCATTTT. It translates to CASSQGGQASNQPQHF.

This clone was seen only a few times. The CDR3 DNA reads as TGTGCCAGCAGCTCTAGCGGGAGGGCCTCAAATGAGCAGTTCTTC. It codes for CASSSSGRASNEQFF. The rearrangement joins TRBV9 to TRBJ2-1, with 12 bases matching TRBD2. CDR1 is SGDLS and CDR2 is YYNGEE in the germline V gene. The length of the CDR3 is 15 residues. Trimming removed 4 bases from V and 7 bases from J; junction bases left unmatched: 6.

The chain employs TRBV5-1 and TRBJ2-7; tentatively, D is TRBD1 (6 bases). Trimming cost V 4 bases and J 5 bases, with 19 bases left between them. The length of the CDR3 is 15 residues. Germline CDR1 and CDR2: SGHRS and YFSETQ. The CDR3 spells CASSAGPGVRNEQYF. The CDR3 DNA follows: TGCGCCAGCAGCGCAGGACCAGGGGTGCGGAACGAGCAGTACTTC.

This clone has only a few counts. V is TRBV27 and J is TRBJ2-7, with D tentatively TRBD2 (6 bases). This CDR3 is 16 amino acids long. Germline-derived CDR1 and CDR2 are MNHEY and SMNVEV (reference sequence). V was clipped by 3 bases and J by 7 bases, with 22 bases between them. As DNA, the CDR3 is TGTGCCAGCAGTTTCGGGTCTGGCGGGGCACGGAAGGAGCAGTACTTC. This sequence encodes CASSFGSGGARKEQYF.

The rearrangement joins TRBV29-1 to TRBJ1-2; TRBD1 matches 9 bases. Germline V CDR1 and CDR2: SQVTM, ANQGSEA. V dropped 6 bases and J dropped 5; count of bases not matched to a gene: 1. The CDR3 is made up of 11 amino acids. CDR3 DNA: TGCAGCGTACAGGGGGCATATGGCTACACCTTC. It encodes CSVQGAYGYTF.

Only a few counts were recorded for this clone. The rearrangement links TRBV6-5 to TRBJ1-6; no firm D call. The V end lost 5 bases, the J end lost 5 bases, and 13 bases lay between the germline ends. Germline V gene data show CDR1 as MNHEY and CDR2 as SVGAGI. CDR3 length equals 15 residues. In DNA form, the CDR3 reads TGTGCCAGCAGTCTAGCCAGGCCCAATAATTCACCCCTCCACTTT. Its protein product is CASSLARPNNSPLHF.

The chain employs TRBV7-9 and TRBJ1-5, with D possibly TRBD1 on 6 matching bases. Looked up from germline, CDR1 is SEHNR and CDR2 is FQNEAQ (reference sequence). Trimming took off 5 bases at V and 7 bases at J, with 15 bases between the two ends. The CDR3 is 14 residues long. As DNA, the CDR3 is TGTGCCAGCAGCGGAACAGGGCTCGGGCAGCCCCAGCATTTT. Translating it yields CASSGTGLGQPQHF.